This is a list of T cell receptor beta chains from one sample in a study of blood T cells in healthy people across ages. TCRdb used MiXCR to reprocess the 5' RACE reads, holding one entry per CDR3 protein. The profile shows 700,000 or so distinct CDR3 sequences, around 38% of them singletons. The sample was blood. These receptors came from a man aged 80 or over in good health. Each CDR3 is given with its conserved first and last residue.

J,V,CDR3
TRBJ2-5,TRBV7-2,CASSAVYRTRGGETQYF
TRBJ2-1,TRBV6-2/TRBV6-3,CASFGLAGGVSYNEQFF
TRBJ2-5,TRBV7-9,CASSYSGKETQYF
TRBJ2-7,TRBV3-1,CASSQAASSYEQYF
.,TRBV7-3,CASSLMAGQGYEQYF
TRBJ1-1,TRBV29-1,CSVAEGGEAFF
TRBJ1-1,TRBV28,CASSLDVEETEAFF
TRBJ1-1,TRBV5-1,CASVYGASDIEAFF
TRBJ2-5,TRBV18,CASSPPSGTETQYF
.,TRBV7-7,CASSRGLGIETQYF
TRBJ2-1,TRBV4-3,CASSQESMGGGEQFF
TRBJ2-1,TRBV20-1,CNASPDSQETQFF
TRBJ2-7,TRBV6-2/TRBV6-3,CASSPTGGRLYEQYF
TRBJ1-3,TRBV29-1,CSAGTVSGNTIYF